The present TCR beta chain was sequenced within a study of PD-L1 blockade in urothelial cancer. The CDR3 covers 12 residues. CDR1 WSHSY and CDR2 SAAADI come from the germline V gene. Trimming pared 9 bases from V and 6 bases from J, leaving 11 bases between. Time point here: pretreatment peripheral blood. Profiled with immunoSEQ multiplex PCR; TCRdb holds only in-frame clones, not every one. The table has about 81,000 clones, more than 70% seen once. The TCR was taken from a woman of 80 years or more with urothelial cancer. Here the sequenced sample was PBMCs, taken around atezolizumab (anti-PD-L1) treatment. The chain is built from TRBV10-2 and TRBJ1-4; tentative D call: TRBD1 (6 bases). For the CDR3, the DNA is TGCGCCAGTACAGGGTTTGATGAAAAACTGTTTTTT. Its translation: CASTGFDEKLFF.